The clone carrying this T cell receptor beta chain was seen a handful of times. Its specificity is not known. PCR used 60 Vbeta primers and 13 Jbeta primers. TCRdb's copy holds only in-frame clones and misses some; the assay was immunoSEQ multiplex PCR. The table includes 90,000 or so clones, around four fifths detected once. CDR3 length: 14 residues. CDR1 and CDR2 from the germline V gene are LNHDA and SQIVND (reference sequence). After removal of 4 bases from V and 3 bases from J, the junction contained 3 bases not matched to a gene. The sample belongs to a study of cytomegalovirus exposure and HLA in healthy donors. Study-level information: Earlier findings included over 90 million unique TCR beta sequences obtained from 150 million to 200 million T cells.

Study-level points and caveats: Generally TCR sequences proved uncommon, though certain public TCRs appeared in numerous donors.

This TCR derives from a middle-aged woman in good health and CMV-seronegative. This chain links TRBV19 with TRBJ2-1; 7 bases are shared with TRBD2. The specimen was PBMCs. CDR3 amino acids: CASSTSGDYNEQFF. CDR3 DNA: TGTGCCAGTAGTACGAGCGGGGACTACAATGAGCAGTTCTTC.